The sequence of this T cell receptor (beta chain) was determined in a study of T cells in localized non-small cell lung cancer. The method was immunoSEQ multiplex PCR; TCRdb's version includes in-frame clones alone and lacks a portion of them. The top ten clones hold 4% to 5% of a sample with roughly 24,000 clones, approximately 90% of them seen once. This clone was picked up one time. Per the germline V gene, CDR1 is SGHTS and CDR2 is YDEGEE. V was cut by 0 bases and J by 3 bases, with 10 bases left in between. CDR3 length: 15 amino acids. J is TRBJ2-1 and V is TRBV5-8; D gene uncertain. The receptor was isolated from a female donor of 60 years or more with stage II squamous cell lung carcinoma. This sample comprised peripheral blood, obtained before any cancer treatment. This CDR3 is CASSLGAGVYNEQFF. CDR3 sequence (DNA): TGTGCCAGCAGCTTGGGGGCCGGAGTCTACAATGAGCAGTTCTTC.